Listed below are T cell receptor beta chains from one sample, sequenced in a study of cytomegalovirus exposure and HLA in healthy donors. Sequenced by immunoSEQ multiplex PCR; TCRdb stores in-frame clones only, minus some. This sample has about 79,000 clones, with about 68% found just once. The sequenced sample was PBMCs. The receptors shown here come from a woman in her forties or fifties in good health and CMV-seropositive. Both conserved end residues are part of each CDR3. The D gene is left open where the match is weak. Size is stated for part of the rows, as once, few or many counts, or as a class when the clone is expanded.

clone size	D gene	V gene	J gene	CDR3 DNA	CDR3 protein
-	-	TRBV28	TRBJ2-3	TGTGCCAGCAGTACCGGGGGAGACGGCACAGATACGCAGTATTTT	CASSTGGDGTDTQYF
-	-	TRBV7-6	TRBJ2-7	TGTGCCAGCAGCCTAGGATCAGCCTACGAGCAGTACTTC	CASSLGSAYEQYF
-	-	TRBV12-5	TRBJ1-5	TGTGCTAGTGGTTTGGTACTCGGGGTTCAGAAGCTGCCGGGGAGCAATCAGCCCCAGCATTTT	CASGLVLGVQKLPGSNQPQHF
-	-	TRBV15	TRBJ2-1	TGTGCCACCAGGGAGAACGTGCCCGACAATGAGCAGTTCTTC	CATRENVPDNEQFF
once	TRBD1	TRBV10-3	TRBJ2-1	TGTGCCACCTCCCCCGGGACAGCCTCCAATGAGCAGTTCTTC	CATSPGTASNEQFF
-	TRBD1	TRBV10-1	TRBJ1-1	TGCGCCAGCAGTAGCCGTCCCGGGGTTTCGGACAGGGGGAAAGCTTTCTTT	CASSSRPGVSDRGKAFF
-	-	TRBV6-5	TRBJ2-5	TGTGCCAGCAGCTTGAGGGGGAGCAGTGAAGAGACCCAGTACTTC	CASSLRGSSEETQYF
-	-	TRBV2	TRBJ1-2	TGTGCCAGCAGCCCTGCGGATCATGGCTACACCTTC	CASSPADHGYTF
few	-	TRBV5-1	TRBJ2-7	TGCGACCAGAAGTTGGCCTACGAGCAGTACTTC	CDQKLAYEQYF
-	-	TRBV7-9	TRBJ1-1	TGTGCCAGCAGCTTAAAGGGGCCCGAGACTGAAGCTTTCTTT	CASSLKGPETEAFF
few	-	TRBV5-1	TRBJ1-1	TGCGCCAGCAGCTTGGCCCAGGTTCCAACTGAAGCTTTCTTT	CASSLAQVPTEAFF